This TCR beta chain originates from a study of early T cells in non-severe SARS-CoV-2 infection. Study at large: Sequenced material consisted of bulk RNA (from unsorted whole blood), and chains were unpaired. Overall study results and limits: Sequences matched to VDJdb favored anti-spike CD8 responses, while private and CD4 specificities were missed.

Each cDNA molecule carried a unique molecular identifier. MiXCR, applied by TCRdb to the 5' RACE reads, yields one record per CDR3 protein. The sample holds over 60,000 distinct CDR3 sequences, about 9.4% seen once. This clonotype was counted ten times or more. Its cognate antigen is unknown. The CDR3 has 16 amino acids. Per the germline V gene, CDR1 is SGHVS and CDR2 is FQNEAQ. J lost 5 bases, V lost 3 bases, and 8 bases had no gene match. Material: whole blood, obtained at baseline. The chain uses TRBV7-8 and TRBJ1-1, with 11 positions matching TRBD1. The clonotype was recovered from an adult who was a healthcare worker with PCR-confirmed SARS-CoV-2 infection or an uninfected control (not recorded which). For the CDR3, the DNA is TGTGCCAGCAGCTTTGAGGGACAGGGGGTAGCAACTGAAGCTTTCTTT. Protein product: CASSFEGQGVATEAFF. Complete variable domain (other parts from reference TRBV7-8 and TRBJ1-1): GAGVSQSPRYKVAKRGQDVALRCDPISGHVSLFWYQQALGQGPEFLTYFQNEAQLDKSGLPSDRFFAERPEGSVSTLKIQRTQQEDSAVYLCASSFEGQGVATEAFFGQGTRLTVV.